This T cell receptor beta chain was obtained from a study of blood T cells in healthy people across ages. Study details: Researchers report that template switching captured about one barcoded beta molecule per two T cells.

Together with a sample-barcoded 5' primer, a J-beta primer mix was included in a second PCR lasting roughly 6 to 12 cycles. MiXCR, applied by TCRdb to the 5' RACE reads, yields one record per CDR3 protein. The sample carries over a million distinct CDR3 sequences, roughly 24% recorded once. In its sample, this clonotype was seen a few times. What it recognizes is unknown. Study-level findings and limits: Researchers judged that diversity estimates from one million T cells fell short of true values.

The CDR3 loop spans 16 amino acids. Per the germline V gene, CDR1 is MNHEY and CDR2 is SMNVEV (reference sequence). J gave up 8 bases and V 2 bases, and 9 bases lay outside the gene matches. This sample also appeared in a second study, on T cells of mothers and their children. From that paper: Across the analysis, no persistent microchimeric T cell clones were detected.

The receptor's source is a girl aged 2 to 10 in good health. The chain recombines TRBV27 with TRBJ2-1; 10 positions agree with TRBD1. Sequencing was done on a sample of blood. Written as DNA, the CDR3 is TGTGCCAGCAGTTTAAAGGGTGGGACAGGGGATGATGAGCAGTTCTTC. Translated: CASSLKGGTGDDEQFF.